This paragraph covers one T cell receptor beta chain sequence. TCRdb's copy holds only in-frame clones and misses some; the assay was immunoSEQ multiplex PCR. Among about 270,000 clones, approximately 86% were seen once, and the ten largest hold roughly 9.8%. Per germline, CDR1 SGHDN and CDR2 FVKESK. V gave up 0 bases and J gave up 0 bases, with 18 bases separating them. This CDR3 contains 19 residues. This specimen comes from a study of blood T cell repertoires in COVID-19. The sequencing input was peripheral blood. The chain links TRBV14 to TRBJ1-3; a possible D gene is TRBD1 (5 bases). This TCR came from a man aged 40-49 years who had recovered from COVID-19. This CDR3 reads CASSQDRDGRVFSGNTIYF. The CDR3 coding sequence is TGTGCCAGCAGCCAAGATCGTGATGGCAGGGTTTTCTCTGGAAACACCATATATTTT. Supplemented by reference TRBV14 and TRBJ1-3, the full variable domain reads EAGVTQFPSHSVIEKGQTVTLRCDPISGHDNLYWYRRVMGKEIKFLLHFVKESKQDESGMPNNRFLAERTGGTYSTLKVQPAELEDSGVYFCASSQDRDGRVFSGNTIYFGEGSWLTVV.